Below, 12 T cell receptor beta chains from the same sample are listed, as sequenced in a study of blood T cell repertoires in COVID-19. Produced via immunoSEQ multiplex PCR; TCRdb's table is partial and in-frame only. Of more than 85,000 clones listed, approximately 72% are singletons. Sequenced material: peripheral blood. Source of these receptors: a woman aged 65 to 85 with acute or convalescent COVID-19.

This chain links TRBV11-1 with TRBJ1-1; D gene uncertain. Germline V gene lookup returns CDR1 SGHAT and CDR2 FQDESV (reference sequence). Trimming took off 2 bases at V and 6 bases at J, with 10 bases between the two ends. There are 13 residues in the CDR3. The CDR3: CASSLMGFSEAFF. The CDR3 bases are TGTGCCAGCAGCTTAATGGGCTTCTCTGAAGCTTTCTTT.

J is TRBJ1-1 and V is TRBV6-5, with 8 bases aligning to TRBD1. Trimming took 3 bases from V and 3 from J; bases not matched to a gene: 6. CDR1 and CDR2 (germline): MNHEY, SVGAGI. This CDR3 region has 15 residues. The CDR3 region is CASSYYGQGDTEAFF. The CDR3 DNA follows: TGTGCCAGCAGTTATTACGGACAGGGTGACACTGAAGCTTTCTTT.

The rearrangement links TRBV30 to TRBJ1-4; no clear D gene. Trimming shortened V by 0 bases and J by 7 bases, and 12 bases separated the two germline ends. This CDR3 spans 14 amino acids. Germline lookup yields CDR1 GTSNPN and CDR2 SVGIG (reference sequence). The CDR3 sequence is CAWSVGLQSEKLFF. CDR3 nucleotide sequence: TGTGCCTGGAGTGTTGGGCTTCAAAGTGAAAAACTGTTTTTT. Full variable domain (outside the CDR3, taken from reference TRBV30 and TRBJ1-4): SQTIHQWPATLVQPVGSPLSLECTVEGTSNPNLYWYRQAAGRGLQLLFYSVGIGQISSEVPQNLSASRPQDRQFILSSKKLLLSDSGFYLCAWSVGLQSEKLFFGSGTQLSVL.

The chain combines TRBV11-3 with TRBJ2-1; a weak D match, TRBD2 (7 bases). The CDR3 extends over 15 amino acids. CDR1 and CDR2 (germline): SGHNT, YENEEA. The V and J ends lost 2 bases and 5 bases respectively, with 13 bases between them. CDR3 amino acids: CASSLLGGGDNEQFF. CDR3 sequence (DNA): TGTGCCAGCAGCTTATTAGGGGGGGGAGACAATGAGCAGTTCTTC.

The chain recombines TRBV18 with TRBJ2-7, with a weak D call TRBD1 (5 bases). Germline lookup yields CDR1 KGHSH and CDR2 LQKENI. V lost 2 bases and J lost 5, with 10 bases in between. This CDR3 comprises 13 residues. This CDR3 is CASSPRQGDEQYF. In DNA, the CDR3 is TGTGCCAGCTCACCAAGGCAGGGCGACGAGCAGTACTTC. Together with reference TRBV18 and TRBJ2-7, the CDR3 gives the full variable domain: NAGVMQNPRHLVRRRGQEARLRCSPMKGHSHVYWYRQLPEEGLKFMVYLQKENIIDESGMPKERFSAEFPKEGPSILRIQQVVRGDSAAYFCASSPRQGDEQYFGPGTRLTVT.

The CDR3 nucleotides read TGCGCCAGCAGCTTGGGTACACAGGGAAACCGCTATGGCTACACCTTC. As protein: CASSLGTQGNRYGYTF. This chain uses TRBV5-1 with TRBJ1-2, with D perhaps TRBD1 (6 bases). Between the trimmed V and J ends, which lost 0 bases and 4 bases, there was a span of 16 bases. The CDR3 spans 16 residues. Germline V lookup: CDR1 SGHRS, CDR2 YFSETQ.

The chain combines TRBV7-2 with TRBJ1-6; D may be TRBD1 (6 bases). Looked up from germline, CDR1 is SGHTA and CDR2 is FQGNSA. This CDR3 is 16 amino acids long. The germline V and J ends were trimmed by 5 bases and 2 bases, with 13 bases remaining between them. The CDR3 nucleotides read TGTGCCAGCAGCCGGGACACGGGGCCCTATAATTCACCCCTCCACTTT. Its protein is CASSRDTGPYNSPLHF.

This sequence joins TRBV27 and TRBJ2-7; 8 bases are shared with TRBD2. Unmatched junction bases numbered 23, after V lost 10 bases and J lost 3 bases. Germline loops: CDR1 MNHEY, CDR2 SMNVEV (reference sequence). This CDR3 is 18 amino acids long. The CDR3 nucleotides are TGTGCCAACAGAAGGGTTCCTCGGACTAGCACACAATTCTACGAGCAGTACTTC. It is translated as CANRRVPRTSTQFYEQYF.

V gene TRBV28 combines with J gene TRBJ2-7; tentative D call: TRBD2 (5 bases). CDR3 length: 14 amino acids. V gave up 1 base and J gave up 5 bases, with 12 bases separating them. Per germline, CDR1 MDHEN and CDR2 SYDVKM. The CDR3 DNA sequence: TGTGCCAGCAGTTTATTCCGGGGTGGCAACGAGCAGTACTTC. Amino acid sequence: CASSLFRGGNEQYF.

The rearrangement uses TRBV18 and TRBJ1-4, with a tentative D call TRBD1 (5 bases). V lost 6 bases, J lost 4 bases, and 18 bases lay in between. CDR1 and CDR2 from the germline V gene are KGHSH and LQKENI. The CDR3 length is 16 residues. CDR3 sequence: CASSPIDRSLNEKLFF. CDR3 DNA sequence: TGTGCCAGCTCCCCCATCGACAGATCCCTTAATGAAAAACTGTTTTTT. Complete variable domain (other parts from reference TRBV18 and TRBJ1-4): NAGVMQNPRHLVRRRGQEARLRCSPMKGHSHVYWYRQLPEEGLKFMVYLQKENIIDESGMPKERFSAEFPKEGPSILRIQQVVRGDSAAYFCASSPIDRSLNEKLFFGSGTQLSVL.

The chain couples TRBV5-6 to TRBJ1-2; D unclear. Germline V gene data show CDR1 as SGHDT and CDR2 as YYEEEE. The CDR3 contains 13 residues. The germline V and J ends were trimmed by 0 bases and 3 bases, with 6 bases remaining between them. The CDR3 sequence is CASSLAQDYGYTF. CDR3 DNA sequence: TGTGCCAGCAGCTTGGCGCAGGACTATGGCTACACCTTC.

The sample holds one count of this clone. The chain carries TRBV14 and TRBJ2-7; 8 bases match TRBD2. The CDR3 length is 17 residues. Losses at the gene ends were 0 bases for V and 1 base for J; bases not matched to a gene: 8. CDR1 SGHDN and CDR2 FVKESK come from the germline V gene. This chain's CDR3 is CASSQDLLRGVSYEQYF. The CDR3 coding sequence is TGTGCCAGCAGCCAAGATCTCTTGCGGGGGGTTTCCTACGAGCAGTACTTC.